The sequence of this T cell receptor beta chain was determined in a study of T-cell reconstitution after alpha-beta-depleted transplantation in children. The study's findings and limits: Where alpha-beta T cells came from about two months after transplant was reportedly several hundred expanded graft clones. T-cell counts and diversity at one year post-transplant came mainly from newly produced T cells. For some patients, TCRbeta diversity was high at day 60 because of recipient T cells and thymic progenitors that survived.

Preparing the TCRbeta library involved the use of unique molecular identifiers. TCRdb redid the calling of the PCR reads with MiXCR, one entry per CDR3 protein. The table lists approximately 300,000 distinct CDR3 sequences, roughly 7.8% of them singletons. At least ten counts were recorded for this clonotype. What it binds is unknown. The CDR3 extends over 14 amino acids. Germline V gene data show CDR1 as SGDLS and CDR2 as YYNGEE. V was shortened by 0 bases and J by 5 bases, with 11 bases between the two germline ends. This chain joins TRBV9 and TRBJ2-5, with D possibly being TRBD2 (5 bases). The source material was peripheral blood, sampled 360 days after TCRalphabeta/CD19-depleted stem cell transplant. This receptor was taken from a female patient aged 2-9 years who had a stem cell transplant for Fanconi anemia, so the T cells may come from the graft donor. The CDR3 region has the DNA TGTGCCAGCAGCGTAGGGTCAGGCGGGGAGACCCAGTACTTC. It translates to CASSVGSGGETQYF.